The rows below give T cell receptor beta chains drawn from one sample of a study of read filtering for tumor transcriptome and immune sequencing. One entry per CDR3 protein results from TCRdb running MiXCR on the reads. The sample yields some 40,000 distinct CDR3 sequences, more than 13% seen once. Sequencing was done on a sample of a population of CD138-negative cells sorted from bone marrow. The receptors shown here come from a donor at least 40 years old with multiple myeloma. The CDR3 runs from the conserved cysteine through the conserved F or W. D genes are given only for firm matches. For some rows the clone size is stated as once, few or many, or as a class when expanded; others skip it.

V	J	D	size	CDR3	DNA
TRBV7-3	TRBJ2-1	TRBD2	NA	CASSRGTSGGPAYNEQLF	TGTGCCAGCAGCCGTGGGACTAGCGGGGGGCCAGCCTACAATGAGCAGCTCTTC
TRBV28	TRBJ2-5	NA	NA	CASSQNRNRETQYF	TGTGCCAGCAGTCAAAACAGGAATCGAGAGACCCAGTACTTC
TRBV5-4	TRBJ2-5	NA	few	CASSLAALQETQYF	TGTGCCAGCAGCTTGGCCGCGTTACAAGAGACCCAGTACTTC
TRBV3-1	TRBJ1-3	NA	NA	CASTRGSGHTIYF	TGTGCCAGCACTCGAGGGTCTGGACACACCATATATTTT
TRBV29-1	TRBJ2-3	NA	NA	CSASWTADTPYF	TGCAGCGCCTCCTGGACGGCGGATACGCCGTATTTT
TRBV2	TRBJ1-6	NA	many	CASTRTENSPLHF	TGTGCCAGCACACGGACGGAGAATTCACCCCTCCACTTT
TRBV2	TRBJ2-5	NA	NA	CASSWTLQGTQYF	TGTGCCAGCAGCTGGACTCTACAAGGGACCCAGTACTTC
TRBV15	TRBJ1-4	TRBD1	many	CATSRDRINRGGKLFF	TGTGCCACCAGCAGGGACAGGATAAATCGTGGTGGAAAACTGTTTTTT
TRBV6-1	TRBJ2-6	NA	many	CASTDRWTVVLTF	TGTGCCAGCACCGATAGGTGGACAGTCGTCCTGACTTTC
TRBV5-1	TRBJ2-7	TRBD1	many	CASSPGQGYYEQYF	TGCGCCAGCAGCCCGGGACAGGGGTACTACGAGCAGTACTTC
TRBV11-1	TRBJ1-1	NA	many	CASSPLGFTEAFF	TGTGCCAGCAGCCCACTGGGTTTCACTGAAGCTTTCTTT
TRBV12-5	TRBJ2-6	NA	NA	CASGGSGANVLSF	TGTGCTAGTGGCGGCTCTGGGGCCAACGTCCTGTCTTTC
TRBV5-1	TRBJ2-3	TRBD1	many	CASSLRQGTDTQYF	TGCGCCAGCAGCTTACGACAGGGAACAGATACGCAGTATTTT
TRBV6-5	TRBJ1-1	NA	NA	CASSYSKQWGTEAFF	TGTGCCAGCAGTTACTCGAAACAGTGGGGCACTGAAGCTTTCTTT
TRBV2	TRBJ2-4	NA	many	CASSEALVAKNIQYF	TGTGCCAGCAGTGAAGCGCTCGTGGCCAAAAACATTCAGTACTTC
TRBV6-5	TRBJ1-1	NA	NA	CASSLVQMNTEAFF	TGTGCCAGCAGTTTAGTACAGATGAACACTGAAGCTTTCTTT
TRBV13	TRBJ2-5	NA	medium-sized	CASSLYGMLQETQYF	TGTGCCAGCAGCTTATACGGGATGCTACAAGAGACCCAGTACTTC